This T cell receptor (beta chain) derives from a study of T cells after yellow fever vaccination (dated by TCRdb to about 2019). Regarding the complete study: The SMART-Seq v4 Ultra Low Input RNA kit was used to prepare libraries from fractions with low cell numbers. Blood samples were taken at several timepoints before and after primary and secondary immunization, and bulk PBMC replicates and cell subsets were isolated. To follow T-cell clones before and after both primary and booster YFV17D yellow fever vaccination, bulk TCR alpha and beta repertoires underwent longitudinal sequencing. Two healthy male donors, one aged 18 to 30 and one aged 30 to 40 years, made up the cohort. Beyond this particular receptor, the publication reports: Because only a couple of donors were included in the study, the extent to which the findings can be generalized is limited. A small fraction of clonotypes showed up in both the CD4 and CD8 compartments, probably as a result of convergent recombination. Most clones expanded after primary vaccination (around 96% of CD4 and 88% of CD8) were re-detected after the booster, suggesting that broad memory maintenance occurred. Computational filtering was needed because FACS-sorted repertoires could contain abundant contaminating clonotypes from the bulk population. The secondary T-cell response was found to be weaker but faster than the primary response, with a peak reached on day 5 rather than on day 15.

The treatment or condition label of this sample denotes: live attenuated yellow fever vaccine strain. PBMCs were isolated from peripheral blood using a standard Ficoll-Paque protocol. Dynabeads CD4 and CD8 positive selection kits were used to isolate the CD4 and CD8 T-cell fractions. TriZol was used to extract RNA from bulk PBMCs, CD4 and CD8 fractions, and dextramer-positive and dextramer-negative fractions. This clonotype was observed at least ten times. The antigen it recognizes is unknown. No clone much larger than this one lies a single base away; base qualities are absent. Synthesis of TCR cDNA relied on 5'RACE template switching, a step that introduced a universal primer site along with unique molecular identifiers. Priming for cDNA synthesis came from both the TCR alpha and TCR beta constant segments. Library amplification used two PCR steps, and the second PCR step added sample barcodes and sequencing adapters. Sequencing of libraries was done on Illumina HiSeq 2500 (2x100 bp) or NovaSeq (2x150 bp). Per the authors' processing: MIGEC handled demultiplexing of reads and collapsing into UMI consensus sequences, while MiXCR performed V(D)J alignment. Vaccine-responding clonotypes were defined with edgeR using replicate PBMC samples, requiring FDR below 0.01 and a log2 fold change above 5 up to day 15. Each bulk clonotype was labeled CD4 or CD8 based on which sequenced repertoire, CD4 or CD8, contained the clonotype at higher abundance. The public reads were reprocessed in TCRdb via fastp at Q25 and MiXCR, keeping in-frame beta chains. Records with the same CDR3 protein are collapsed into one entry carrying the most frequent genes and DNA. Clone size and V and J calls follow TCRdb, not the original study. For this sample the table gives fewer than 150,000 distinct CDR3 sequences, of which around 7.2% were detected only once. Jointly, the top ten make up roughly 3% of the sample.

Relative to germline, V is 2 bases shorter and J is 0 bases shorter, with 4 bases between their ends. The CDR3 starts with the cysteine, ends with the phenylalanine, and has 13 residues. The sequence is cut down to CDR3 DNA, 39 bases in frame from base 1. The germline V gene (reference sequence) sets CDR1 to GTSNPN and CDR2 to SVGIG. The sequence came from a man in his late teens or twenties who received the YFV17D yellow fever vaccine. The sample consisted of CD4+ T cells sorted from PBMCs, taken approximately 40 days after the first yellow fever vaccination. The chain is assembled from TRBV30 and TRBJ2-2; the D segment cannot be called with confidence. The CDR3 loop reads CAWSISNTGELFF. Here is the DNA: TGTGCCTGGAGTATCTCGAACACCGGGGAGCTGTTTTTT.